The 23 T cell receptor beta chains below come from one sample, sequenced in a study of blood T cell repertoires in COVID-19. Repertoires were generated with immunoSEQ multiplex PCR, while TCRdb's copy carries only in-frame clones and drops some. The sample shows some 150,000 clones, about 90% of them seen only once. Sequencing used peripheral blood. These receptors were taken from a man in his fifties with active COVID-19.

Here the CDR3 DNA reads TGTGCCAGCAGCTTCGGGACGAGGGGGTATACCTACTCTGGGGCCAACGTCCTGACTTTC. Translation gives CASSFGTRGYTYSGANVLTF. This chain uses TRBV13 with TRBJ2-6; TRBD1 might be the D (6 bases). This CDR3 contains 20 residues. The V gene lost 3 bases and the J gene lost 0 bases, with 21 bases spanning the gap. Germline-derived CDR1 and CDR2 are PRHDT and FYEKMQ (reference sequence).

This chain links TRBV2 with TRBJ2-1; 10 bases map to TRBD2. The CDR3 spans 15 residues. The V gene's germline CDR1 is SNHLY and CDR2 FYNNEI. V gave up 7 bases and J gave up 4 bases; unmatched junction bases: 7. The CDR3 is CASMDTSGNYNEQFF. CDR3 DNA: TGTGCCAGCATGGATACTAGCGGGAATTACAATGAGCAGTTCTTC.

This sequence joins TRBV6-5 and TRBJ1-4; TRBD1 aligns across 9 bases. V dropped 2 bases and J dropped 7; count of bases not matched to a gene: 2. The CDR3 consists of 14 residues. Germline V gives CDR1 MNHEY, CDR2 SVGAGI. CDR3 protein: CASSYRTGVEKLFF. The CDR3 coding sequence is TGTGCCAGCAGTTACCGGACAGGGGTTGAAAAACTGTTTTTT.

V usage is TRBV6-6 and J usage is TRBJ1-2; no clear D. The CDR3 contains 13 residues. The V end was cut by 2 bases, the J end by 8 bases, with 12 bases between. Per the germline V gene, CDR1 is MNHNY and CDR2 is SVGAGI (reference sequence). Here the CDR3 reads CASSYGLEYGYTF. CDR3 coding DNA: TGTGCCAGCAGTTACGGCCTAGAATACGGCTACACCTTC.

The V call is TRBV6-1, the J call TRBJ1-5; perhaps TRBD1 as D (5 bases). The CDR3 is 16 amino acids. From germline, CDR1 is MNHNS and CDR2 SASEGT. Trimming stripped 4 bases from V and 0 bases from J, with 13 bases between. CDR3 coding DNA: TGTGCCAGCAGTGCCGCAGGGACTTATAGCAATCAGCCCCAGCATTTT. It codes for CASSAAGTYSNQPQHF.

V gene TRBV5-4 combines with J gene TRBJ2-5; 8 positions match TRBD2. The germline V gene encodes CDR1 SGHNT and CDR2 YYREEE (reference sequence). The CDR3 loop spans 14 amino acids. V shed 4 bases and J 1 base; nucleotides not matched to a gene: 3. CDR3 in amino acids: CASSSGGSQETQYF. The DNA for the CDR3 is TGTGCCAGCAGCAGCGGGGGCTCCCAAGAGACCCAGTACTTC.

J is TRBJ1-2 and V is TRBV6-2 or TRBV6-3; tentatively, D is TRBD1 (5 bases). Trimming took off 0 bases at V and 4 bases at J, with 12 bases between the two ends. CDR3 length: 15 amino acids. CDR1 is MNHEY and CDR2 is SVGEGT in the germline V gene. The CDR3 sequence: CASSYSAGPIYGYTF. CDR3 nucleotide sequence: TGTGCCAGCAGTTACTCGGCAGGGCCTATCTATGGCTACACCTTC.

The chain joins TRBV5-5 to TRBJ2-2, with D tentatively TRBD1 (5 bases). CDR3 length: 14 amino acids. CDR1 is SGHKS and CDR2 is YYEKEE in the germline V gene (reference sequence). The V end was cut by 4 bases, the J end by 0 bases, with 7 bases between. CDR3 nucleotides: TGTGCCAGCAGCCGACAGCCGAACACCGGGGAGCTGTTTTTT. Encoded protein: CASSRQPNTGELFF. The full variable domain, rest sourced from reference TRBV5-5 and TRBJ2-2, is DAGVTQSPTHLIKTRGQQVTLRCSPISGHKSVSWYQQVLGQGPQFIFQYYEKEERGRGNFPDRFSARQFPNYSSELNVNALLLGDSALYLCASSRQPNTGELFFGEGSRLTVL.

This rearrangement joins TRBV19 to TRBJ2-7; a weak D match, TRBD1 (6 bases). Germline V gives CDR1 LNHDA, CDR2 SQIVND (reference sequence). CDR3 length: 15 amino acids. V was trimmed by 1 base and J by 5 bases, leaving 15 bases between them. CDR3 DNA: TGTGCCAGTAGTATAGTTGACAGGAAAAGAGACGAGCAGTACTTC. Amino acids: CASSIVDRKRDEQYF. The full variable domain, its missing parts supplied by reference TRBV19 and TRBJ2-7, is DGGITQSPKYLFRKEGQNVTLSCEQNLNHDAMYWYRQDPGQGLRLIYYSQIVNDFQKGDIAEGYSVSREKKESFPLTVTSAQKNPTAFYLCASSIVDRKRDEQYFGPGTRLTVT.

This sequence joins TRBV18 and TRBJ2-1; 8 bases match TRBD2. Germline values: CDR1 KGHSH, CDR2 LQKENI. The V segment lost 0 bases and the J segment 2 bases; nucleotides outside the gene matches: 3. The CDR3 is 16 amino acids. The CDR3 spells CASSPPSGGTYNEQFF. Written as DNA, the CDR3 is TGTGCCAGCTCACCACCTTCGGGGGGGACCTACAATGAGCAGTTCTTC.

DNA of the CDR3: TGTGCCAGCAGCTCACGGAGGGGCAGCCATCAAGCTTTCTTT. It yields the protein CASSSRRGSHQAFF. This chain connects TRBV5-4 to TRBJ1-1; tentative D call: TRBD1 (5 bases). The CDR3 is 14 amino acids. Trimming took 3 bases from V and 9 from J, leaving 18 bases between them. Germline V CDR1 and CDR2: SGHNT, YYREEE (reference sequence).

The chain recombines TRBV23-1 with TRBJ2-1; TRBD2 matches 9 bases. TRBV23-1 is known as an ORF, though its function is uncertain. J gave up 4 bases and V 6 bases, and 10 bases lay outside the gene matches. The length of the CDR3 is 16 residues. The CDR3 spells CASRKARGGLYNEQFF. The CDR3 DNA sequence: TGCGCCAGCAGAAAAGCGCGGGGGGGCTTATACAATGAGCAGTTCTTC.

This clone was seen a few times. The V and J genes are TRBV11-2 and TRBJ2-3; 10 bases are a match to TRBD2. Germline CDR1 reads SGHAT; CDR2 reads FQNNGV. After removal of 5 bases from V and 12 bases from J, the junction contained 5 bases not matched to a gene. The CDR3 is 12 amino acids. CDR3 in DNA: TGTGCCAGCAGCCACCTAGCGGGGGAACAGTATTTT. Amino acid sequence: CASSHLAGEQYF.

V usage is TRBV9 and J usage is TRBJ1-6; a possible D gene is TRBD1 (5 bases). The V end lost 2 bases, the J end lost 7 bases, and 13 bases lay between the germline ends. The CDR3 spans 15 residues. Germline-derived CDR1 and CDR2 are SGDLS and YYNGEE. CDR3 DNA: TGTGCCAGCAGCGTCGGAGGGGAGGGAAATTCACCCCTCCACTTT. Protein product: CASSVGGEGNSPLHF.

This clone is a singleton in its sample. This chain uses TRBV7-2 with TRBJ2-6; 8 bases align to TRBD1. This CDR3 has 18 residues. The junction had 13 bases not matched to a gene; V was cut back by 6 bases and J by 3 bases. Germline CDR1 SGHTA, CDR2 FQGNSA. The CDR3 sequence: CASRGIQGGVGGANVLTF. Here the CDR3 DNA reads TGTGCCAGCAGGGGTATACAGGGGGGAGTAGGTGGGGCCAACGTCCTGACTTTC.

The J gene is TRBJ2-1, the V gene TRBV5-1; a possible D gene is TRBD1 (6 bases). Germline V gene sequence: CDR1 SGHRS, CDR2 YFSETQ. Trimming shortened V by 8 bases and J by 2 bases, and 17 bases separated the two germline ends. The CDR3 has 15 residues. CDR3 sequence (DNA): TGCGCCAGTACCTTTGAGGGACAAACCTACAATGAGCAGTTCTTC. Protein: CASTFEGQTYNEQFF.

This rearrangement joins TRBV5-1 to TRBJ1-4; D not certain. V was trimmed by 5 bases and J by 0 bases, leaving 5 bases between them. The CDR3 has 13 residues. Germline V gene data show CDR1 as SGHRS and CDR2 as YFSETQ. The DNA of the CDR3 is TGCGCCAGCAGTCCCGCAACTAATGAAAAACTGTTTTTT. Translated, it gives CASSPATNEKLFF.

This sequence joins TRBV7-2 and TRBJ1-5; 11 positions agree with TRBD1. Looked up from germline, CDR1 is SGHTA and CDR2 is FQGNSA. The ends lost 6 bases at V and 2 bases at J; junction bases unmatched: 3. There are 15 residues in the CDR3. The CDR3 here is CASSRTGGGNQPQHF. DNA of the CDR3: TGTGCCAGCAGTAGGACAGGGGGCGGCAATCAGCCCCAGCATTTT. Filled out from reference TRBV7-2 and TRBJ1-5, the complete variable domain reads GAGVSQSPSNKVTEKGKDVELRCDPISGHTALYWYRQSLGQGLEFLIYFQGNSAPDKSGLPSDRFSAERTGGSVSTLTIQRTQQEDSAVYLCASSRTGGGNQPQHFGDGTRLSIL.

As for this clone: The junction shows a germline mismatch at one end, possibly a read error. This sequence joins TRBV9 and TRBJ2-1, with 10 nucleotides matching TRBD1. This CDR3 has 15 amino acids. Germline V gene sequence: CDR1 SGDLS, CDR2 YYNGEE. The CDR3 region has the DNA TGTGCCAGCAGGGTAGGACAGGGGGCCTACAATGAGCAGTTCTTC. Translation gives CASRVGQGAYNEQFF.

The J gene is TRBJ1-2, the V gene TRBV6-5, with D possibly TRBD1 on 5 matching bases. Germline CDR1 MNHEY, CDR2 SVGAGI. Trimming cost V 6 bases and J 7 bases, with 9 bases left between them. CDR3 length equals 11 residues. CDR3 protein: CASRTAFGYTF. The CDR3 DNA sequence: TGTGCCAGCAGGACAGCTTTTGGCTACACCTTC.

This chain joins TRBV2 and TRBJ2-1; D call uncertain. Germline values: CDR1 SNHLY, CDR2 FYNNEI. This CDR3 region has 16 residues. V shed 2 bases and J shed 0 bases, with 11 bases lying between them. CDR3 region: CASSESPATSYNEQFF. CDR3 in DNA: TGTGCCAGCAGTGAAAGCCCCGCTACCTCCTACAATGAGCAGTTCTTC.

By frequency in the sample, this clone is medium-sized. One end of the junction varies from germline; a read error may be responsible. The CDR3 loop is CASSPLNPGAGDRNEQFF. The CDR3 bases are TGTGCTAGCAGCCCCTTGAACCCGGGAGCGGGGGATAGGAATGAGCAGTTCTTC. The chain employs TRBV7-7 and TRBJ2-1; 8 bases align to TRBD2. The CDR3 runs to 18 residues. The germline V gene encodes CDR1 SSHAT and CDR2 FNYEAQ (reference sequence).

V is TRBV5-1 and J is TRBJ2-1; 9 nucleotides match TRBD1. The J segment lost 8 bases and the V segment lost 3 bases, leaving 12 bases of the junction unmatched. The CDR3 loop spans 16 amino acids. Germline CDR1 reads SGHRS; CDR2 reads YFSETQ. CDR3 nucleotide sequence: TGCGCCAGCAGCTCCGCCGGGACAGGGAATCGGGATGAGCAGTTCTTC. Its translation: CASSSAGTGNRDEQFF.